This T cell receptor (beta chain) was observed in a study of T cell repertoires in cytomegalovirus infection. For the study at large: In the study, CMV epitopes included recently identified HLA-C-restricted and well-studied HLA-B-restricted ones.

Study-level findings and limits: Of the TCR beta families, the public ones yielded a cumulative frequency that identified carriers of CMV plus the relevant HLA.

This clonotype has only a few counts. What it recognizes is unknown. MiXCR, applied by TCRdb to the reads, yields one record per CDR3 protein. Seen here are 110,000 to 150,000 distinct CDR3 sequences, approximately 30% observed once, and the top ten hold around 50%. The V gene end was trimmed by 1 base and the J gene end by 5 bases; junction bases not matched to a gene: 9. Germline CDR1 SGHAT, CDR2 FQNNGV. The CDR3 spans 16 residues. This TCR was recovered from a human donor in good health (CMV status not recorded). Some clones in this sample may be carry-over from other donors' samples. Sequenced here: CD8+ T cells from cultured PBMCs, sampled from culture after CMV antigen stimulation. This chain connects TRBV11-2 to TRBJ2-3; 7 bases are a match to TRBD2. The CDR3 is CASSLVWRGYQDTQYF. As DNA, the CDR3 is TGTGCCAGCAGCTTAGTGTGGCGGGGGTATCAAGATACGCAGTATTTT.